The count of the clone carrying this TCR beta chain is one. What it binds is unknown. This sample is part of a study of shared clonotypes between healthy human individuals. Clones were sequenced by immunoSEQ multiplex PCR, and TCRdb holds only the in-frame ones, with some missing. The sample has over 2 million clones; 85% to 95% are singletons. CDR3 size: 16 residues. The germline V gene has CDR1 LNHNV and CDR2 YYDKDF (reference sequence). J gave up 2 bases and V 1 base, and 5 bases lay outside the gene matches. Whole-study findings and limits: Richness estimates generally favored naive over memory subsets.

The sequence was collected from a man aged 18 to 30 in good health. Some clones in this sample may be carry-over from other donors' samples. The rearrangement links TRBV15 to TRBJ1-1, with 9 bases matching TRBD1. The sequenced material came from naive CD4+ T cells from PBMCs. Described subset: CD45RA+ positively selected. The CDR3: CATSRGRGQGNTEAFF. CDR3 DNA: TGTGCCACCAGCAGAGGCCGGGGACAGGGTAACACTGAAGCTTTCTTT.